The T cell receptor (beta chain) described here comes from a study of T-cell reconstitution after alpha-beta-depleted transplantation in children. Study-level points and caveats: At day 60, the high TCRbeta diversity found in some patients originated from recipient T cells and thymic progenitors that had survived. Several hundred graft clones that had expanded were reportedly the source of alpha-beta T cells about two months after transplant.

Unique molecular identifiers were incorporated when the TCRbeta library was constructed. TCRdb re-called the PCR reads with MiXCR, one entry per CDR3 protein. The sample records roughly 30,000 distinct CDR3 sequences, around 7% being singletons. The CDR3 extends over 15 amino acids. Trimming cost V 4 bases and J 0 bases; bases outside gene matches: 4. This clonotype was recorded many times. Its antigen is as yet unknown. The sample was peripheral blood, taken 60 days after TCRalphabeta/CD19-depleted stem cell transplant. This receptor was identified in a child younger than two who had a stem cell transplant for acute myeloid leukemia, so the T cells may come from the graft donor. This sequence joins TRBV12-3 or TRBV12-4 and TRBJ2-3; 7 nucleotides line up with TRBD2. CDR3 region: CASSYKRGSTDTQYF. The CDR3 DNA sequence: TGTGCCAGCAGTTACAAGCGGGGTAGCACAGATACGCAGTATTTT.